The clone carrying this TCR beta chain appeared many times. Its specificity is not known. The entry originates in a study of regulatory T cells in long-lasting Graves disease. Building the TCR beta libraries relied on iRepertoire HTBI primers, and CDR3 regions underwent Arm-PCR. TCRdb called the multiplex PCR reads again in MiXCR, with one record for every CDR3 protein. The table lists a few hundred thousand distinct CDR3 sequences, roughly a fifth of them singletons. Regarding time point: newly diagnosed GD, antithyroid drugs for less than 3 months. The TCR library was made from RNA that had been extracted from PBMCs in TRIzol. Graves' disease was diagnosed by American Thyroid Association guidelines. The study, taken as a whole, reports: Preferential use of TRBV28, TRBJ1-2 and TRBJ2-5 was seen in persistent disease. Having few samples may have compromised the accuracy.

The CDR3 is made up of 17 amino acids. Germline values: CDR1 SGHRS, CDR2 YFSETQ. The junction had 12 bases not matched to a gene; V was cut back by 2 bases and J by 6 bases. The specimen comprised peripheral blood mononuclear cells (PBMCs), sampled at new diagnosis, from a patient treated with antithyroid drugs. This sequence originates from a female donor with Graves disease. V is TRBV5-1 and J is TRBJ2-7; 12 positions agree with TRBD2. The CDR3 DNA is TGCGCCAGCAGCTTTAGTTGGACTAGCGGGGACGTCGGCGAGCAGTACTTC. Translating it yields CASSFSWTSGDVGEQYF. Based on the CDR3 plus reference TRBV5-1 and TRBJ2-7, the full variable domain is KAGVTQTPRYLIKTRGQQVTLSCSPISGHRSVSWYQQTPGQGLQFLFEYFSETQRNKGNFPGRFSGRQFSNSRSEMNVSTLELGDSALYLCASSFSWTSGDVGEQYFGPGTRLTVT.